This TCR beta chain was found in a study of blood T cell repertoires in COVID-19. As originally analysed: Nucleated cell counts were estimated from reference gene primer amplification. Profiled with immunoSEQ multiplex PCR; TCRdb holds only in-frame clones, not every one. For V, J and clone size, that table is used; D and trimming come from the DNA. The sample includes 150,000 or so clones, 70% to 90% of them seen just once. The ends lost 0 bases at V and 4 bases at J; junction bases unmatched: 14. Germline CDR1 is SGHAT and CDR2 is FQNNGV. The CDR3 spans 18 residues. This clonotype was sampled from a man aged 50 or older with active or convalescent COVID-19. Material: peripheral blood. This chain links TRBV11-2 with TRBJ2-5; 7 bases map to TRBD2. The CDR3 loop reads CASSLDRQRAGPGETQYF. In nucleotides, the CDR3 is TGTGCCAGCAGCTTAGATCGGCAGCGAGCGGGGCCGGGAGAGACCCAGTACTTC.